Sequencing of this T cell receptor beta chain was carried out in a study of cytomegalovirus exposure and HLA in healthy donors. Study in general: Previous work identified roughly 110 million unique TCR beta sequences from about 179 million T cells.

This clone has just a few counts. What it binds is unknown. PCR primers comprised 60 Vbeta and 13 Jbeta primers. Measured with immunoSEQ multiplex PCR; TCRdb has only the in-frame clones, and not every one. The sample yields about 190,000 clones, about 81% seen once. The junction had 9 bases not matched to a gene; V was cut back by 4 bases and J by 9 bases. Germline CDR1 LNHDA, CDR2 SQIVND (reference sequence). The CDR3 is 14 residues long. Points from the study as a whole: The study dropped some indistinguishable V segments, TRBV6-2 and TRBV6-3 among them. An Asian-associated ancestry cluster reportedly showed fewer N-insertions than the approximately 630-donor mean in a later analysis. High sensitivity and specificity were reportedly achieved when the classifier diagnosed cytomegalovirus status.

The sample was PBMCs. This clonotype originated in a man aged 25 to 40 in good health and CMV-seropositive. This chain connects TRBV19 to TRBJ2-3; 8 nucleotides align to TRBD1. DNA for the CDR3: TGTGCCAGTAGTACGACAGGGGCGGAGGGGACGCAGTATTTT. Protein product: CASSTTGAEGTQYF.